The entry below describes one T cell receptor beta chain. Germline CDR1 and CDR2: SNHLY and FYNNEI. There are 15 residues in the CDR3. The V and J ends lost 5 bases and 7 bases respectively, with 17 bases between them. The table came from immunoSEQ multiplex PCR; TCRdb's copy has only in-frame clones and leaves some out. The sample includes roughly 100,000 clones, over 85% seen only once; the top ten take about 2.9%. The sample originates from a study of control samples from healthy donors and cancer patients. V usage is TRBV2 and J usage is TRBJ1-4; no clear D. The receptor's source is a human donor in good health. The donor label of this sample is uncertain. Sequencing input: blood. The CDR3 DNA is TGTGCCAGCAGTCCCGGCCCAATAGATGGTGAAAAACTGTTTTTT. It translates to CASSPGPIDGEKLFF.